This paragraph covers one T cell receptor (beta chain) sequence. This specimen comes from a study of T cell repertoires in cytomegalovirus infection. TCRdb re-derived calls from the reads in MiXCR, one entry per CDR3 protein. The sample consists of under 600,000 distinct CDR3 sequences, about 15% of them appearing once. Between the trimmed V and J ends, which lost 3 bases and 6 bases, there was a span of 11 bases. The CDR3 totals 12 residues. CDR1 and CDR2 from the germline V gene are DFQATT and SNEGSKA (reference sequence). This TCR was recovered from a human donor in good health (CMV status not recorded). Some clones in this sample may be carry-over from other donors' samples. The chain has TRBV20-1 and TRBJ2-5, with D uncertain. The sequencing input was CD8+ T cells from PBMCs. The CDR3 is CSARRLEQTQYF. The CDR3 coding sequence is TGCAGTGCTAGGAGGTTAGAACAGACCCAGTACTTC.